This T cell receptor beta chain derives from a study of cytomegalovirus exposure and HLA in healthy donors. General study points: Follow-up analysis later connected one missense variant in DCLRE1C with trimming of TCR beta V- and J-genes. In a later analysis, specific HLA alleles were associated with over 15,000 TCR beta sequences at a 0.05 false discovery rate. Several top significant clusters appeared, in a later analysis, to be linked to common viral pathogens.

The V end lost 1 base, the J end lost 1 base, and 8 bases lay between the germline ends. Per germline, CDR1 SQVTM and CDR2 ANQGSEA. There are 13 residues in the CDR3. Concerning this clone itself: Its antigen remains unidentified.

Each donor's status was that of a healthy bone marrow donor. PCR amplification relied on 60 Vbeta primers (plus 13 Jbeta primers). Sequenced by immunoSEQ multiplex PCR; TCRdb stores in-frame clones only, minus some. The table has approximately 130,000 clones, 77% seen once. This chain joins TRBV29-1 and TRBJ2-7; D might be TRBD1 (6 bases). The sequence came from a middle-aged woman in good health and CMV-seronegative. The sequenced sample was PBMCs. The DNA of the CDR3 is TGCAGCGTTGAAGGGGACAATTCCTACGAGCAGTACTTC. This translates into CSVEGDNSYEQYF.